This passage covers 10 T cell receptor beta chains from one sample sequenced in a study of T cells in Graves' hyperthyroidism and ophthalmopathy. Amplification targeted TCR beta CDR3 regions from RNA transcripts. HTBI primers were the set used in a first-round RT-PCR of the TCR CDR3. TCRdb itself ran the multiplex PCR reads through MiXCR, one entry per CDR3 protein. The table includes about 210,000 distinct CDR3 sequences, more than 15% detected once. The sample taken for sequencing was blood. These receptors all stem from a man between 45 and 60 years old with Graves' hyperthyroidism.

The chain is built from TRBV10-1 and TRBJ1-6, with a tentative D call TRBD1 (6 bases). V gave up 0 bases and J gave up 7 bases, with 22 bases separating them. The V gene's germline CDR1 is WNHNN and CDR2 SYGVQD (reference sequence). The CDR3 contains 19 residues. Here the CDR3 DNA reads TGCGCCAGCAGTGAGTCGACTCACAGGGAGAGATTAGAGAATTCACCCCTCCACTTT. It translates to CASSESTHRERLENSPLHF.

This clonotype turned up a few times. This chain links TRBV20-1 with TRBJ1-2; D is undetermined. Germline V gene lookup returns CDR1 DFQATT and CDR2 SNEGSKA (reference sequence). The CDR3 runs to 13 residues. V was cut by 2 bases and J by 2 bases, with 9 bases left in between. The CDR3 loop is CSARNGPNYGYTF. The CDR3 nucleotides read TGCAGTGCTAGAAATGGACCCAACTATGGCTACACCTTC.

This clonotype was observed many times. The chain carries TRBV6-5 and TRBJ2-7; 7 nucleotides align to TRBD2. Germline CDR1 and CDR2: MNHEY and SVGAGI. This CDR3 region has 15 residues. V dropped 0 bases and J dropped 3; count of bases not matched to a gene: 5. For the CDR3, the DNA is TGTGCCAGCAGTTACTCGCCAGCGGGGAACTACGAGCAGTACTTC. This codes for CASSYSPAGNYEQYF.

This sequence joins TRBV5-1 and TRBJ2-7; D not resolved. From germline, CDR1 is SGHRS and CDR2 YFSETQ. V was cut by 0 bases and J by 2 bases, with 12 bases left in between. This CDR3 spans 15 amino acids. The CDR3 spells CASSLATGITYEQYF. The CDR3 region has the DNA TGCGCCAGCAGCTTGGCTACTGGCATAACCTACGAGCAGTACTTC.

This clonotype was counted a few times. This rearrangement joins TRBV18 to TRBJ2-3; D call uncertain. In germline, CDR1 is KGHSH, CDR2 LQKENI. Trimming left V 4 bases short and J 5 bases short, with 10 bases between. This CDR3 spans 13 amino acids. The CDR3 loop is CASSLQMGDTQYF. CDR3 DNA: TGTGCCAGCTCACTTCAGATGGGAGATACGCAGTATTTT.

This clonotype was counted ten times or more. In nucleotides, the CDR3 is TGTGCCAGCAGCTTGTATGAGACCCAGTACTTC. This codes for CASSLYETQYF. V and J are TRBV7-2 and TRBJ2-5, with D unresolved. CDR1 is SGHTA, CDR2 FQGNSA, per germline. Between the trimmed V and J ends, which lost 3 bases and 5 bases, there was a span of 4 bases. The CDR3 has 11 amino acids. The complete variable domain, with remaining parts taken from reference TRBV7-2 and TRBJ2-5, reads GAGVSQSPSNKVTEKGKDVELRCDPISGHTALYWYRQSLGQGLEFLIYFQGNSAPDKSGLPSDRFSAERTGGSVSTLTIQRTQQEDSAVYLCASSLYETQYFGPGTRLLVL.

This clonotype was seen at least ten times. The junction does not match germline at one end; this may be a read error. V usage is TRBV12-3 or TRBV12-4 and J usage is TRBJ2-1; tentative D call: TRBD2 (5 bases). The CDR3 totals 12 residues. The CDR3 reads CAGSRGYNEQFF. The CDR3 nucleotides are TGTGCCGGCAGTCGGGGTTACAATGAGCAGTTCTTC.

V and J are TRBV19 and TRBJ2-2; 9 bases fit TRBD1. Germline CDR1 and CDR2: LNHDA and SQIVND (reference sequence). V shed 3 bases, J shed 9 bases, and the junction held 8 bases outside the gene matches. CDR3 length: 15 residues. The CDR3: CASSISTGGERELFF. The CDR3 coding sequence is TGTGCCAGTAGTATTTCGACAGGGGGGGAACGGGAGCTGTTTTTT.

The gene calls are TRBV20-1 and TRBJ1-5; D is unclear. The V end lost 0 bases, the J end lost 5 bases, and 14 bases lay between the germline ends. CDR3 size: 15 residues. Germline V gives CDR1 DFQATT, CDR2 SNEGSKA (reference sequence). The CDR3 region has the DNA TGCAGTGCTAGAGACCCCCGCGGGGAGGATCAGCCCCAGCATTTT. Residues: CSARDPRGEDQPQHF.

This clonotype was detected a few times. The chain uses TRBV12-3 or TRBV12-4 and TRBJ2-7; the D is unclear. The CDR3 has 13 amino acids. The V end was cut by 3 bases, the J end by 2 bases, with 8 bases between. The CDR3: CASSLGRPYEQYF. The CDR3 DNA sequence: TGTGCCAGCAGTTTGGGTCGTCCCTACGAGCAGTACTTC.